This entry is about one T cell receptor beta chain. This entry is derived from a study of blood T cell repertoires in COVID-19. Produced via immunoSEQ multiplex PCR; TCRdb's table is partial and in-frame only. The sample has fewer than 250,000 clones, around nine tenths seen once. The clonotype originates from a man in his fifties or sixties who had recovered from COVID-19. The source material was peripheral blood.

In DNA form, the CDR3 reads TGCAGCGTTCAGACAGTCTGGAACACTGAAGCTTTCTTT. Translating gives CSVQTVWNTEAFF. The chain couples TRBV29-1 to TRBJ1-1, with D possibly matching TRBD1 (5 bases). The CDR3 sequence is 13 residues long. Germline assignment: CDR1 SQVTM and CDR2 ANQGSEA. V was cut by 5 bases and J by 1 base, with 11 bases left in between.